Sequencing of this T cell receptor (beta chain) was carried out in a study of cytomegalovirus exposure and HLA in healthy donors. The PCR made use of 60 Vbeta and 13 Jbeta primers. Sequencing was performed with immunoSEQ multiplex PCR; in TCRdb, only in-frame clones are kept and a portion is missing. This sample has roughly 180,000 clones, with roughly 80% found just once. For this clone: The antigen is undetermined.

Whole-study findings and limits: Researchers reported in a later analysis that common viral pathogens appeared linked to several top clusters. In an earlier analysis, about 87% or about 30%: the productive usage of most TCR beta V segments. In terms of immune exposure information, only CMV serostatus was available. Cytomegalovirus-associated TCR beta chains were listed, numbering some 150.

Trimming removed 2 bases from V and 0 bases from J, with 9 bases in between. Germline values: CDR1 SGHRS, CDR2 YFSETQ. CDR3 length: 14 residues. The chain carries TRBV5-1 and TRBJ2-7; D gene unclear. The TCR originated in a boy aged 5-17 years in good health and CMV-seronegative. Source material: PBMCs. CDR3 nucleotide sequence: TGCGCCAGCAGCTTTCAGTCTAGCTCCTACGAGCAGTACTTC. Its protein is CASSFQSSSYEQYF.